This TCR beta chain was sequenced for a study of cytomegalovirus exposure and HLA in healthy donors (dated by TCRdb to about 2017). Background on the whole study: An earlier analysis of approximately 550 of the donors reported about 250 Gb of sequence data and some 120 million unique TCR beta sequences from around 200 million T cells. Approximately 310 gigabases of sequencing data and approximately 85 million unique TCR sequences were included in an early release covering around 650 HLA-typed donors. Of the approximately 400 genotyped donors, 65% to 90% were placed in the genetic ancestry cluster associated with self-reported Caucasian donors. The study was designed to test whether signatures of past pathogen exposure could be identified by cataloging public T cell receptors. The study used immunosequencing to profile the T cell repertoires of several hundred subjects and linked those repertoires to cytomegalovirus serostatus. In addition to the first cohort of several hundred subjects, a separate validation cohort of approximately 130 different subjects was used. To predict cytomegalovirus infection status, the study brought together high-throughput TCR immunosequencing, statistical association of individual TCRs with disease status, and machine learning. A later analysis re-analyzed previously published TCR beta repertoires from approximately 700 donors and added high-resolution HLA genotyping to study TCR occurrence patterns. In the later analysis, no new phenotypic data were used to find candidate immune exposures; instead, reliance was placed on TCR beta sequences and their occurrence across donors. To decide whether each TCR beta V gene segment behaved as functional or pseudogenic, an earlier analysis of some 600 of the donors relied on high-throughput TCR beta sequencing. Donor age, sex, ethnicity and CMV serostatus were compiled together with the repertoire data. A later genetic analysis used genome-wide SNP genotypes for about 55% of the 666 donors, treating that subset as a discovery cohort. All discovery cohort repertoires had been generated using a single sequencing platform. Class I and class II HLA loci were covered by the typing at four-digit resolution. The number of donors typed differed by locus, with 629-630 for A, B, C, DRB1 and DQB1, 522 for DQA1, 600 to 610 for DPA1, and 472 for DPB1. Four or five DR-DQ haplotypes were treated as single units for association and clustering because of strong linkage in the cohort. Among some 400 genotyped donors of the cohort, an average of about 220,000 unique TCR beta nucleotide sequences was sequenced per donor, of which approximately 19% were non-productive. What the work shows at the level of the full study, not this receptor alone: Three of the identified cytomegalovirus-associated TCR beta chains were confirmed in vitro to be specific for cytomegalovirus antigens. The study listed approximately 150 TCR beta chains as associated with cytomegalovirus. Assigning TCR associations to individual alleles was difficult when HLA alleles, especially DR and DQ, strongly co-occurred. Across donors, most TCR sequences were observed very rarely, whereas some public TCRs were present in many individuals. The classifier was reported to diagnose cytomegalovirus status with high specificity and sensitivity in both the original cohort and the validation cohort. Presence/absence analyses assumed roughly uniform sequencing depth across donors, an assumption that may not hold. A cluster of highly shared sequence variants was judged likely to represent a technical artifact of the sequencing pipeline. Linkage disequilibrium might explain the correlated functional status among segregating V segments, but an unknown experimental factor could not be excluded. A later genetic analysis associated a missense DCLRE1C variant with V-gene and J-gene trimming of TCR beta chains, and an independent cohort replicated the association. In a later analysis, most CMV-associated TCR beta chains were found to appear HLA-restricted, with HLA associations seemingly driven largely by CMV exposure. In a later analysis, several top co-occurrence clusters were reported to appear linked to parvovirus B19, influenza, CMV and Epstein-Barr virus. The earlier analysis of fewer than 750 of the donors excluded seventeen rarely observed V segments, including chromosome 9 orphons, because counts were too low. A later analysis found that TCR association rates varied across HLA loci, with DRB1 alleles showing the most associated TCRs and HLA-C alleles the fewest. A later analysis associated roughly 17,000 TCR beta sequences with specific HLA alleles at a false discovery rate of 0.05. Broadly in line with IMGT annotations, most TCR beta V segments showed up in productive rearrangements about 87% or about 30% of the time in an earlier analysis of around 550 of the donors. In a later analysis, HLA-associated TCR beta chains were found to be more clonally expanded and to have lower generation probabilities than equally common non-associated chains. A further reported finding was that TCR beta sequences accurately predicted the HLA-A and HLA-B alleles for most subjects in the first cohort. According to the authors, the approach could potentially be generalized to other disease states and immunological phenotypes. Some IMGT-functional V segments, including TRBV6-2 and TRBV6-3, could not be told apart with the 87-base-pair reads, so those segments were excluded. Compared with the 666-donor mean, donors in an Asian-associated ancestry cluster had fewer N-insertions in productive TCRs, according to a later genetic analysis. This cohort had only TCR beta chains sequenced, and the lack of alpha or paired-chain data limited which features could be detected. Because HLA typing was missing for some donors at each locus, association tests included only the typed subset. CMV serostatus was the only immune exposure information available for the cohort.

Worth noting for this clone: It lacks a known antigen.

The library was produced with the immunoSEQ multiplex PCR assay. For the multiplex PCR, a mixture combining 60 forward primers for TCR Vbeta segments and 13 reverse primers for TCR Jbeta segments was used. The CDR3 region of rearranged TCR beta genes was amplified from genomic DNA by a multiplex PCR assay. The Illumina HiSeq System was used to sequence the amplified TCR beta libraries as 87-base-pair reads. As for how the authors treated the data: A later analysis tallied 75 million to 85 million unique TCR beta chains across the 666 repertoires, and around 12 million of those chains were shared by two or more donors. A nearest-neighbor algorithm error-corrected the raw reads and collapsed the reads into unique sequences, merging closely related sequences to remove PCR and sequencing errors. Alignment of CDR3 sequences to IMGT reference sequences was used to assign V, D and J gene segments. Each retained sequence needed at least a six-nucleotide match to both a V gene segment and a J gene segment. Rearrangements were classified as productive when the CDR3 lacked stop codons and remained in frame with V and J, and all other rearrangements were classified as non-productive. Following IMGT convention, CDR3 was defined as the stretch from the second conserved V-encoded cysteine up to the conserved J-encoded phenylalanine. The earlier analysis of 500 to 650 of the donors excluded any sequence lacking an unambiguous match to a single V gene segment. In an earlier analysis of a few hundred of the donors, V segments were called functional above 56.7% productive rearrangements and were called segregating when the between-donor standard deviation exceeded 5%. To diagnose cytomegalovirus status from the catalog of TCR beta chain sequences, a statistical classification framework was built. A later analysis assigned V and J genes by comparing TCR nucleotide sequences with IMGT/GENE-DB human TR gene sequences. In a later analysis, CDR3 sequences and most-parsimonious VDJ recombination scenarios were assigned using the TCRdist pipeline. In a later analysis, every TCR beta chain was defined by the combination of its CDR3 amino acid sequence and its V-gene family, and reads without a unique V-gene family were dropped. In a later analysis, several hundred highly shared, low-generation-probability nucleotide sequences were removed to address suspected cross-contamination and a sequencing artifact. In a later analysis, a clonal expansion index was calculated for each public chain from normalized within-repertoire ranks of inferred template counts. A later analysis computed generation probabilities with a VDJ recombination model fitted to out-of-frame rearrangements, and checked the results against IGoR. A later analysis scored TCR-TCR, TCR-HLA and TCR-CMV co-occurrence with hypergeometric tests, applying a repertoire-size bias correction to TCR pairs. False discovery rates were estimated in a later analysis by permuting HLA or CMV assignments 20 times. In a later analysis, co-occurring TCRs were grouped with DBSCAN, and TCRdist sequence similarity was added when clustering was performed within HLA-allele-positive subsets. Repertoires with fewer than 30,000 or more than 120,000 public chains, plus five repertoires with anomalous nucleotide sharing, were excluded from co-occurrence clustering. In TCRdb, the immuneACCESS table is reduced to in-frame sequences with V and J assigned. These tables do not hold every clone; where another copy was compared, an unresolved V gene accounts for under half, and the others remain unexplained. The V and J calls and clone size come from that table; D and trimming were worked out from the DNA. The table for this sample records fewer than 95,000 clones. Jointly, the top ten make up about 5% of the sample.

According to the germline V gene, CDR1 reads SGHDN and CDR2 reads FVKESK. The junction shows trimming of 4 bases on V and 4 bases on J, and the gene matches do not reach 9 bases of it. Measured from the cysteine to the phenylalanine, the CDR3 is 15 residues long. Of the read, only the CDR3 DNA is kept; its 45 bases are in frame from base 1. The cohort consisted of hundreds of healthy bone marrow donors. At the time of sampling, every cohort member was nominally healthy, though immune exposures that went unrecorded were likely present. The donor was CMV seropositive and belonged to the group of a few hundred seropositive cohort members. A peripheral blood sample was provided by each donor, and peripheral blood mononuclear cells were used for TCR beta sequencing. The Qiagen DNeasy Blood Extraction Kit was used to extract genomic DNA from the blood cell samples.

The sequence derives from a woman aged 35 to 49 in good health and CMV-seropositive. The rearrangement combines TRBV14 with TRBJ1-1, with TRBD1 matching 7 junction bases. The sequenced sample consisted of PBMCs. The CDR3 has the sequence CASSLGRTGLTEAFF. At the DNA level, the sequence is TGTGCCAGCAGCCTAGGCAGGACAGGCCTCACTGAAGCTTTCTTT.